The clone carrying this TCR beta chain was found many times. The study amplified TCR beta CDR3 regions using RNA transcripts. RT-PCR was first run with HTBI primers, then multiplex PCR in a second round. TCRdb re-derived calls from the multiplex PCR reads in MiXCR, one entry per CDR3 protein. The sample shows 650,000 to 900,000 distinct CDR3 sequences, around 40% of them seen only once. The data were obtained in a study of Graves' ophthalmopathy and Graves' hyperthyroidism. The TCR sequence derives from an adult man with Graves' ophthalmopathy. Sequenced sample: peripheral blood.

CDR3 protein: CAISESQTNTDTQYF. The CDR3 DNA sequence: TGTGCCATCAGTGAGAGTCAGACCAACACAGATACGCAGTATTTT. The V gene is TRBV10-3, the J gene TRBJ2-3, with no clear D. The V and J ends lost 2 bases and 2 bases respectively, with 11 bases between them. This CDR3 spans 15 amino acids. Germline V CDR1 and CDR2: ENHRY, SYGVKD.